Below are 21 T cell receptor beta chains sequenced from a single sample in a study of blood T cell repertoires in COVID-19. Profiling relied on immunoSEQ multiplex PCR, and the TCRdb table lists in-frame clones only, not all of them. The repertoire includes 200,000 to 250,000 clones, around 90% of them detected once, and about 6% sits in the top ten. Sequenced: peripheral blood. The receptors stem from a man in his sixties who had recovered from COVID-19.

This clone was recorded only once. This rearrangement joins TRBV5-1 to TRBJ1-1, with D maybe TRBD1 (6 bases). Germline V lookup: CDR1 SGHRS, CDR2 YFSETQ. The CDR3 extends over 14 amino acids. Between the trimmed V and J ends, which lost 3 bases and 1 base, there was a span of 10 bases. This CDR3 reads CASSSWTANTEAFF. As DNA, the CDR3 is TGCGCCAGCAGCTCGTGGACAGCGAACACTGAAGCTTTCTTT.

The chain uses TRBV18 and TRBJ2-3; unclear D gene. V lost 2 bases and J 5 bases, leaving 11 bases between the germline ends. The CDR3 loop spans 14 amino acids. Per germline, CDR1 KGHSH and CDR2 LQKENI. The CDR3 DNA sequence: TGTGCCAGCTCACCAGTGAACGGCGGAGATACGCAGTATTTT. It yields the protein CASSPVNGGDTQYF.

J is TRBJ1-5 and V is TRBV30; possible D gene TRBD1, 5 bases. Trimming cost V 0 bases and J 6 bases, with 12 bases left between them. CDR1 GTSNPN and CDR2 SVGIG come from the germline V gene (reference sequence). The CDR3 consists of 14 residues. The CDR3 protein is CAWSVRRASQPQHF. CDR3 DNA sequence: TGTGCCTGGAGTGTACGCAGGGCGAGTCAGCCCCAGCATTTT. The full variable domain, with the rest looked up from reference TRBV30 and TRBJ1-5, is SQTIHQWPATLVQPVGSPLSLECTVEGTSNPNLYWYRQAAGRGLQLLFYSVGIGQISSEVPQNLSASRPQDRQFILSSKKLLLSDSGFYLCAWSVRRASQPQHFGDGTRLSIL.

The chain combines TRBV9 with TRBJ1-4; 10 bases align to TRBD1. The J segment lost 8 bases and the V segment lost 4 bases, leaving 5 bases of the junction unmatched. Looked up from germline, CDR1 is SGDLS and CDR2 is YYNGEE. This CDR3 has 14 amino acids. Written as DNA, the CDR3 is TGTGCCAGCAGCACAGGGACAGGGGCGGAAAAACTGTTTTTT. Translated: CASSTGTGAEKLFF.

The V gene is TRBV15, the J gene TRBJ1-5, with 7 positions matching TRBD1. After removal of 0 bases from V and 5 bases from J, the junction contained 4 bases not matched to a gene. Looked up from germline, CDR1 is LNHNV and CDR2 is YYDKDF (reference sequence). The CDR3 has 15 residues. CDR3 amino acids: CATSRDLTGYQPQHF. In nucleotides, the CDR3 is TGTGCCACCAGCAGAGATTTGACAGGGTATCAGCCCCAGCATTTT.

The chain couples TRBV28 to TRBJ1-1; TRBD1 agrees at 7 bases. The CDR3 is made up of 12 amino acids. Trimming cost V 6 bases and J 7 bases; bases outside gene matches: 5. CDR1 and CDR2 (germline): MDHEN, SYDVKM. CDR3 sequence (DNA): TGTGCCAGCAGAGCGCAGGGGGGTGAAGCTTTCTTT. Protein: CASRAQGGEAFF. Variable domain in full (rest from reference TRBV28 and TRBJ1-1): DVKVTQSSRYLVKRTGEKVFLECVQDMDHENMFWYRQDPGLGLRLIYFSYDVKMKEKGDIPEGYSVSREKKERFSLILESASTNQTSMYLCASRAQGGEAFFGQGTRLTVV.

V is TRBV29-1 and J is TRBJ2-3, with D perhaps matching TRBD2 (5 bases). Trimming left V 7 bases short and J 1 base short, with 18 bases between. CDR1 is SQVTM, CDR2 ANQGSEA, per germline. The length of the CDR3 is 15 residues. This CDR3 is CSAWGDTPGTDTQYF. DNA for the CDR3: TGCAGCGCTTGGGGAGACACTCCCGGCACAGATACGCAGTATTTT.

This clone was found once. The genes are TRBV6-5 and TRBJ1-6, with D maybe TRBD1 (6 bases). Per the germline V gene, CDR1 is MNHEY and CDR2 is SVGAGI. The CDR3 covers 13 residues. Trimming stripped 6 bases from V and 5 bases from J, with 8 bases between. The CDR3 sequence is CASRQGNNSPLHF. The CDR3 DNA reads as TGTGCCAGCAGACAGGGAAATAATTCACCCCTCCACTTT.

The chain is built from TRBV5-4 and TRBJ2-2; no clear D. The CDR3 covers 14 residues. V was cut by 6 bases and J by 1 base, with 10 bases left in between. Germline values: CDR1 SGHNT, CDR2 YYREEE (reference sequence). Here the CDR3 DNA reads TGTGCCAGCAACGCCCGACAGAACACCGGGGAGCTGTTTTTT. Amino acid sequence: CASNARQNTGELFF.

The gene calls are TRBV21-1 and TRBJ2-1; whether TRBD1, the table's D call, matches the DNA was not checked. TRBV21-1 is annotated as a pseudogene. The CDR3 spans 15 residues. The chain's CDR3 is CASSLRDRACSEQFF. The CDR3 DNA reads TGTGCCAGCAGCCTCCGGGACAGGGCGTGTAGTGAGCAGTTCTTC.

This rearrangement joins TRBV7-3 to TRBJ2-5, with D possibly TRBD2 on 6 matching bases. The CDR3 runs to 13 residues. CDR1 is SGHTA and CDR2 is FQGTGA in the germline V gene. V was shortened by 2 bases and J by 6 bases, with 10 bases between the two germline ends. In DNA form, the CDR3 reads TGTGCCAGCAGCTTACTAGCGTTCAAGACCCAGTACTTC. It yields the protein CASSLLAFKTQYF.

The chain carries TRBV12-3 or TRBV12-4 and TRBJ1-2; D is uncertain. Trimming cost V 3 bases and J 6 bases, with 8 bases left between them. The CDR3 runs 12 residues. CDR3 sequence (DNA): TGTGCCAGCAGTTTCGAGACAAATGGCTACACCTTC. It translates to CASSFETNGYTF.

This clone was seen just once. The gene calls are TRBV6-5 and TRBJ1-2; D not certain. Trimming pared 7 bases from V and 7 bases from J, leaving 10 bases between. There are 11 residues in the CDR3. Germline assignment: CDR1 MNHEY and CDR2 SVGAGI. The CDR3: CASKSTGGYTF. The CDR3 DNA reads TGTGCCAGCAAGAGCACCGGTGGCTACACCTTC.

This clone was found a few times. The V and J genes are TRBV9 and TRBJ1-2; D gene unclear. V was clipped by 4 bases and J by 8 bases, with 15 bases between them. The germline gives CDR1 SGDLS, CDR2 YYNGEE. The CDR3 loop spans 13 amino acids. The CDR3 region has the DNA TGTGCCAGCAGCCTGGCGGAAAAAGGAGGCTACACCTTC. As protein: CASSLAEKGGYTF.

The chain employs TRBV19 and TRBJ1-3; tentative D call: TRBD1 (6 bases). The CDR3 runs 16 residues. Deletions cut 5 bases from V and 0 bases from J, with 14 bases between. The germline V gene encodes CDR1 LNHDA and CDR2 SQIVND (reference sequence). The CDR3 DNA reads TGTGCCAGTAGTGTGACAGGCGGAAGCTCTGGAAACACCATATATTTT. It encodes CASSVTGGSSGNTIYF. Using reference TRBV19 and TRBJ1-3 for the parts outside the CDR3, the full variable domain is DGGITQSPKYLFRKEGQNVTLSCEQNLNHDAMYWYRQDPGQGLRLIYYSQIVNDFQKGDIAEGYSVSREKKESFPLTVTSAQKNPTAFYLCASSVTGGSSGNTIYFGEGSWLTVV.

CDR3 bases: TGTGCCAGCAGCTTACGAATAGGGACTTTCACCGGGGAGCTGTTTTTT. It encodes CASSLRIGTFTGELFF. The genes are TRBV13 and TRBJ2-2; D perhaps matches TRBD2 (6 bases). V lost 2 bases to trimming and J lost 4 bases, with 14 bases between them. The germline V gene has CDR1 PRHDT and CDR2 FYEKMQ (reference sequence). This CDR3 has 16 amino acids.

The V gene is TRBV9, the J gene TRBJ2-3, with TRBD2 as a possible D gene (6 bases). Germline CDR1 SGDLS, CDR2 YYNGEE. Trimming left V 2 bases short and J 1 base short, with 8 bases between. This CDR3 spans 14 amino acids. This CDR3 reads CASSVSGGTDTQYF. The CDR3 coding sequence is TGTGCCAGCAGCGTCTCGGGGGGCACAGATACGCAGTATTTT.

The chain recombines TRBV28 with TRBJ1-1; no clear D. The CDR3 is 11 residues long. Between the trimmed V and J ends, which lost 6 bases and 6 bases, there was a span of 8 bases. Germline V CDR1 and CDR2: MDHEN, SYDVKM. The chain's CDR3 is CASSLRAEAFF. In DNA form, the CDR3 reads TGTGCCAGCAGCCTTAGAGCTGAAGCTTTCTTT.

The chain recombines TRBV18 with TRBJ1-2; D might be TRBD1 (5 bases). V gave up 0 bases and J gave up 4 bases, with 9 bases separating them. The CDR3 consists of 14 residues. Germline V gene sequence: CDR1 KGHSH, CDR2 LQKENI. CDR3 in DNA: TGTGCCAGCTCACCACCCGGACACCCCTATGGCTACACCTTC. Amino acid sequence: CASSPPGHPYGYTF. The whole variable domain, remainder taken from reference TRBV18 and TRBJ1-2, is NAGVMQNPRHLVRRRGQEARLRCSPMKGHSHVYWYRQLPEEGLKFMVYLQKENIIDESGMPKERFSAEFPKEGPSILRIQQVVRGDSAAYFCASSPPGHPYGYTFGSGTRLTVV.

The chain is built from TRBV5-1 and TRBJ2-2; D is undetermined. CDR3 size: 15 residues. With 0 bases removed from V and 5 bases from J, the gap between germline ends came to 11 bases. CDR1 SGHRS and CDR2 YFSETQ come from the germline V gene. The CDR3 sequence: CASSLDSSLTGELFF. The CDR3 DNA follows: TGCGCCAGCAGCTTGGACAGCTCACTTACCGGGGAGCTGTTTTTT.

This clone showed up just once. The genes are TRBV28 and TRBJ2-2; maybe TRBD2 (5 bases). Trimming removed 3 bases at V and 4 bases at J, with 9 bases between. Germline assignment: CDR1 MDHEN and CDR2 SYDVKM. The CDR3 runs to 14 residues. CDR3 bases: TGTGCCAGCAGTTTTGGTGGAGGCACCGGGGAGCTGTTTTTT. Translation gives CASSFGGGTGELFF.